This T cell receptor beta chain comes out of a study of cytomegalovirus exposure and HLA in healthy donors. Findings and limits, study-wide: High specificity and sensitivity for cytomegalovirus status were reported for the classifier. Per a prior analysis, the majority of TCR beta V segments were productive roughly 87% or roughly 30% of the time. Specific recognition of CMV antigens was confirmed in vitro for a few chains (all CMV-associated).

13 Jbeta primers and 60 Vbeta primers were used for the PCR. Generated by immunoSEQ multiplex PCR, the TCRdb table keeps only in-frame clones and is missing some. The table shows some 120,000 clones, with under 85% occurring only once. This CDR3 comprises 15 residues. V shed 1 base and J shed 0 bases, with 4 bases lying between them. Germline CDR1 MDHEN, CDR2 SYDVKM. This clone was counted a few times. Its antigen remains unknown. This rearrangement joins TRBV28 to TRBJ2-6; unclear D gene. This receptor was taken from a young woman in good health and CMV-seronegative. What was sequenced was PBMCs. The CDR3 region is CASSLFNSGANVLTF. The CDR3 DNA reads as TGTGCCAGCAGTTTATTCAACTCTGGGGCCAACGTCCTGACTTTC.